Listed here is a single T cell receptor beta chain. Its antigen is unidentified. This sample was included in a study of T-cell memory formation after mild COVID-19. Study overall: There were largely donor-specific TCR clusters. Whole-study findings and limits: Mainly CM and EM harbored the contracting CD4+ clones; mainly EMRA harbored the CD8+ ones. In pre-infection memory, a portion of responding clones appeared, which suggested that cross-reactive memory joined. The second-wave clones peaking on day 37 were not confirmed as SARS-CoV-2-specific.

The CDR3 extends over 15 amino acids. V gave up 7 bases and J gave up 7 bases, with 23 bases separating them. Germline V gene data show CDR1 as MNHNS and CDR2 as SASEGT. In TCRdb, the 5' RACE reads were re-called with MiXCR into one record per CDR3 protein. The sample shows 190,000 or so distinct CDR3 sequences, about a fifth of them seen only once. The receptor comes from an adult woman who had mild COVID-19 (a few samples of this study predate the infection). Cell type and time point are not known. The material sequenced was PBMCs or a T cell subset sorted from them (not recorded which). This chain joins TRBV6-1 and TRBJ2-7; tentatively, D is TRBD1 or TRBD2 (5 bases each). The CDR3 loop is CASTQSGGASGEQYF. In DNA form, the CDR3 reads TGTGCCAGCACCCAGAGTGGGGGTGCTTCGGGTGAGCAGTACTTC.